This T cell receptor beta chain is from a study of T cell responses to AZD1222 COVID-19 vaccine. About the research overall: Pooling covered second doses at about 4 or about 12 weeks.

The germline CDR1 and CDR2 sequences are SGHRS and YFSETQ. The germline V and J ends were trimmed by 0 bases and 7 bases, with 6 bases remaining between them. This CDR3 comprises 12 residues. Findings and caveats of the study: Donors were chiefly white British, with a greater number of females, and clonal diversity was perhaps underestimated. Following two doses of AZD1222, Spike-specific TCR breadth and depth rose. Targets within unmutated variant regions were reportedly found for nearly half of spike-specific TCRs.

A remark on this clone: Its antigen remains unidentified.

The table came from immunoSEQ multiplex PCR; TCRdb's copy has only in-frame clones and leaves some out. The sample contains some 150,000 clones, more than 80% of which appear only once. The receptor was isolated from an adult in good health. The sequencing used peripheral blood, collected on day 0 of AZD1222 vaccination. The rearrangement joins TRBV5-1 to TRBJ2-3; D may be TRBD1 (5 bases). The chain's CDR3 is CASSLEGNTQYF. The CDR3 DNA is TGCGCCAGCAGCTTGGAGGGGAATACGCAGTATTTT.